This T cell receptor beta chain was sequenced in a study of T cell responses to AZD1222 COVID-19 vaccine. Repertoires were generated with immunoSEQ multiplex PCR, while TCRdb's copy carries only in-frame clones and drops some. The data contain some 120,000 clones, roughly 84% of them seen just once; the ten biggest clones take up about a quarter. The CDR3 contains 12 residues. Germline CDR1 SGHVS, CDR2 FQNEAQ. V lost 5 bases and J 4 bases, leaving 6 bases between the germline ends. The clonotype originates from an adult who received the AZD1222 COVID-19 vaccine. The sample here was peripheral blood, taken 28 days after the second AZD1222 dose. The chain combines TRBV7-8 with TRBJ2-1, with D unresolved. The CDR3 sequence: CASSHVYNEQFF. The CDR3 DNA sequence: TGTGCCAGCAGCCACGTTTACAATGAGCAGTTCTTC.